This T cell receptor beta chain is drawn from a study of T-cell reconstitution after alpha-beta-depleted transplantation in children. This clonotype occurred many times. Its cognate antigen is unknown. Preparing the TCRbeta library involved the use of unique molecular identifiers. TCRdb recomputed calls from the PCR reads with MiXCR, one row per CDR3 protein. The sample records 600,000 to 700,000 distinct CDR3 sequences, over 10% being singletons. Study-level points and caveats: When one year had passed after transplant, most T-cell counts and diversity came from newly produced T cells. Several hundred expanded graft clones reportedly supplied alpha-beta T cells about two months after transplant.

The receptor was derived from a girl aged 2 to 10 with congenital amegakaryocytic thrombocytopenia, due to receive a stem cell transplant. Here the sequenced sample was PBMCs, taken before TCRalphabeta/CD19-depleted stem cell transplant.

The CDR3 nucleotides read TGTGCCAGCAGCTCAGACAGGGCCGGCGAGCAGTACTTC. It encodes CASSSDRAGEQYF. This chain connects TRBV7-9 to TRBJ2-7, with TRBD1 matching 7 bases. With 4 bases clipped from V and 6 bases from J, the junction kept 6 bases outside the gene matches. Germline assignment: CDR1 SEHNR and CDR2 FQNEAQ (reference sequence). The CDR3 sequence is 13 residues long.